Listed here is a single TCR beta chain. Stated treatment: oral pan-JAK inhibitor, 5-10 mg twice daily. V lost 0 bases, J lost 5 bases, and 3 bases lay in between. The CDR3 covers 11 residues. The V gene's germline CDR1 is SGDLS and CDR2 YYNGEE. These data originate in a study of CD8+ T cells in alopecia areata. Isolated RNA was reverse transcribed into cDNA used as the sequencing template. Produced via immunoSEQ multiplex PCR; TCRdb's table is partial and in-frame only. The sample carries some 200,000 clones, roughly 64% recorded once. The TCR sequence derives from a human donor with alopecia areata. This chain links TRBV9 with TRBJ2-7; D not resolved. Sequenced material: CD4+ T cells sorted from blood, taken at week 24, from a patient treated with tofacitinib. CDR3 protein: CASSVDNEQYF. The CDR3 DNA reads TGTGCCAGCAGCGTAGACAACGAGCAGTACTTC. Supplemented by reference TRBV9 and TRBJ2-7, the full variable domain reads DSGVTQTPKHLITATGQRVTLRCSPRSGDLSVYWYQQSLDQGLQFLIQYYNGEERAKGNILERFSAQQFPDLHSELNLSSLELGDSALYFCASSVDNEQYFGPGTRLTVT.